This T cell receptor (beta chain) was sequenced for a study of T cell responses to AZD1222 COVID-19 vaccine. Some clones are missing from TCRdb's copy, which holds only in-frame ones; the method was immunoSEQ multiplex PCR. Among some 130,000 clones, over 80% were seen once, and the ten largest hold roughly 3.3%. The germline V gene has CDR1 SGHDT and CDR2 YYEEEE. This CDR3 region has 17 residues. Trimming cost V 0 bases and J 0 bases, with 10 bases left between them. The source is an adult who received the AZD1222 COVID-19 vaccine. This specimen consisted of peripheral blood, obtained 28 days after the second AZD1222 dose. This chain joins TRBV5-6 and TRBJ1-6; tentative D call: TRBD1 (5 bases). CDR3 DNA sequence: TGTGCCAGCAGCTTGGGCAGGGCGCTCTCCTATAATTCACCCCTCCACTTT. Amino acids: CASSLGRALSYNSPLHF.